This TCR beta chain was documented in a study of persistence of HIV-infected CD4 T cells. Stimulation used approximately 10 ug/mL lysate from CMV-infected fibroblasts. CD4+ T cells upregulating both CD40 ligand and CD69 were sorted as responding cells. With respect to this clone: Its antigen is undetermined.

Sequencing used immunoSEQ version 4 in survey mode. Clones were sequenced by immunoSEQ multiplex PCR, and TCRdb holds only the in-frame ones, with some missing. The data hold under 20,000 clones, with around 78% observed a single time. CDR1 is SEHNR, CDR2 FQNEAQ, per germline (reference sequence). Trimming cost V 4 bases and J 10 bases, with 19 bases left between them. This CDR3 spans 14 amino acids. Sequences were derived from CD4+ T cells sorted from PBMCs after roughly 18-hour stimulation, sampled from a patient who received antiretroviral therapy. The chain has TRBV7-9 and TRBJ1-1; a possible D gene is TRBD1 (5 bases). This sequence was found in an adult man with HIV who was CMV-seropositive. The CDR3 loop is CASSSATVGILAFF. For the CDR3, the DNA is TGTGCCAGCAGCTCTGCGACAGTTGGTATCTTAGCTTTCTTT.